This TCR beta chain was found in a study of cytomegalovirus exposure and HLA in healthy donors (dated by TCRdb to 2016 to 2017). In the study overall: The roughly 670 repertoires of the first cohort and the 95 to 150 validation repertoires were produced on the same platform, according to a later analysis. The study was designed to test whether signatures of past pathogen exposure could be identified by cataloging public T cell receptors. Along with the roughly 610-subject first cohort, a separate validation cohort of roughly 110 different subjects was used. To predict cytomegalovirus infection status, the study combined high-throughput TCR immunosequencing, statistical association of individual TCRs with disease status, and machine learning.

Receptors were amplified or captured by the immunoSEQ multiplex PCR assay. Processing in the source paper ran as follows. A statistical classification framework was built for diagnosing cytomegalovirus status from the catalog of TCR beta chain sequences. TCRdb stores this immuneACCESS table with in-frame sequences only. Part of the clones is absent; in the studies checked, under half of the shortfall reflects unresolved V genes, and no reason is known for the rest. The DNA gave D and trimming, while V, J and clone size come from that table. The sample yields some 170,000 clones; around 82% were counted once. Together, the top ten hold approximately 10% of the sample. The paper's findings and limits, for the study overall: The authors suggested that the approach could potentially be extended to other disease states and immunological phenotypes. Subsequent analysis determined that TCRs grouped into clusters in the first cohort also showed a tendency toward co-occurrence across the roughly 110 validation repertoires, and 85% to 95% of cluster scores exceeded 0. Across donors, most TCR sequences were observed very rarely, whereas some public TCRs were present in many individuals. The study gave a list of about 160 TCR beta chains associated with cytomegalovirus. In both the original and validation cohorts, the classifier was reported to diagnose cytomegalovirus status with high specificity and sensitivity. The validation cohort had no HLA typing available for a later analysis, so co-occurrence within that cohort was assessed over all 120 or so repertoires. In vitro tests confirmed that a few of the cytomegalovirus-associated TCR beta chains recognize cytomegalovirus antigens.

This clone has just a few counts. Its antigen specificity is not known. No quality values exist for individual bases; no much larger clone is one base distant. The CDR3 sequence holds 17 residues, the cysteine and phenylalanine included. The sequence is cut down to CDR3 DNA, 51 bases in frame from base 1. CDR1 and CDR2, looked up from the germline V gene (reference sequence), are GTSNPN and SVGIG. V ends up 4 bases short and J 1 base short, with an unmatched junction base count of 15. Donors formed part of the validation cohort, which comprised over a hundred subjects and was distinct from the first cohort of 670 or so subjects.

This clonotype was sampled from a young man in good health and CMV-seropositive. Sequenced material: PBMCs. Recombination linked TRBV30 to TRBJ1-1, with TRBD1 identical over 7 junction bases. The DNA is TGTGCCTGGACTACTTGGGACAGCCTAAGAGGGAACACTGAAGCTTTCTTT. The resulting protein is CAWTTWDSLRGNTEAFF.